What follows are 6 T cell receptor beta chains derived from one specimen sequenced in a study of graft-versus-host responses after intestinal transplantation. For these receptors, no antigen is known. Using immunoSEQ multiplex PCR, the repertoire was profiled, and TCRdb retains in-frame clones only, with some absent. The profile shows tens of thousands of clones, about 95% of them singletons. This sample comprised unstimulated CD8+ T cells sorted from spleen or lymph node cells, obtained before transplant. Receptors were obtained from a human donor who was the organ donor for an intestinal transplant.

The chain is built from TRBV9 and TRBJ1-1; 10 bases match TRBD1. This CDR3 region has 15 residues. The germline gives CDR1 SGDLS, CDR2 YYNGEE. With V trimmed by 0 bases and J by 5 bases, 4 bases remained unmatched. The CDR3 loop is CASSVESGQGTEAFF. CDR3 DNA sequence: TGTGCCAGCAGCGTAGAGTCGGGACAGGGGACTGAAGCTTTCTTT.

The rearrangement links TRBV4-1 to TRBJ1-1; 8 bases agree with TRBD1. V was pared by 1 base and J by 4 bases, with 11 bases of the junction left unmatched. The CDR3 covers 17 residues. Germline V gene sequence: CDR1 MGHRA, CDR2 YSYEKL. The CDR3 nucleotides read TGCGCCAGCAGCCAAGTTACAATCCAGGGGGCAAGCACTGAAGCTTTCTTT. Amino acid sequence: CASSQVTIQGASTEAFF.

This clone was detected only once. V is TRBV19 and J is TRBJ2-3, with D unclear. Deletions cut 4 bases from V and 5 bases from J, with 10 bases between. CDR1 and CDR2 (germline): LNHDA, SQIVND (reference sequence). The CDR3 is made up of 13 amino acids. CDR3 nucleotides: TGTGCCAGTAGTAGTAGTGGCGAAGATACGCAGTATTTT. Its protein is CASSSSGEDTQYF.

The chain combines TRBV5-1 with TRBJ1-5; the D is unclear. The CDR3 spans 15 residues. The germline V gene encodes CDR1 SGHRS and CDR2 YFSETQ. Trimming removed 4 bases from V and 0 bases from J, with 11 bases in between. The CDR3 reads CASSPSVGSNQPQHF. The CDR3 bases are TGCGCCAGCAGCCCCAGCGTAGGTAGCAATCAGCCCCAGCATTTT. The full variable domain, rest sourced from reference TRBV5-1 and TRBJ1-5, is KAGVTQTPRYLIKTRGQQVTLSCSPISGHRSVSWYQQTPGQGLQFLFEYFSETQRNKGNFPGRFSGRQFSNSRSEMNVSTLELGDSALYLCASSPSVGSNQPQHFGDGTRLSIL.

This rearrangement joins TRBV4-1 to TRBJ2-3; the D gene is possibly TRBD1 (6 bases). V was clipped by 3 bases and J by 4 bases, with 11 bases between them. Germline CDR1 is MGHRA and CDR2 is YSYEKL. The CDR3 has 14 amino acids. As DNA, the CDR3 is TGCGCCAGCAGCCAGGCCACAGGGTCAGATACGCAGTATTTT. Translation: CASSQATGSDTQYF.

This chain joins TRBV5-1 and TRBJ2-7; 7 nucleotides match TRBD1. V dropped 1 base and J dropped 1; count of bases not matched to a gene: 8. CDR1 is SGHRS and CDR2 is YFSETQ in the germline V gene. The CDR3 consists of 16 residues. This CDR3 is CASSLIRDSWSYEQYF. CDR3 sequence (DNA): TGCGCCAGCAGCTTGATTCGGGACAGTTGGTCCTACGAGCAGTACTTC.